The clone carrying this TCR beta chain was recorded a few times. Its antigen is undetermined. The sample is drawn from a study of CD8+ T cells in alopecia areata. V lost 11 bases, J lost 9 bases, and 29 bases lay in between. The CDR3 totals 15 residues. Looked up from germline, CDR1 is LNHNV and CDR2 is YYDKDF (reference sequence). Regarding treatment: oral pan-JAK inhibitor, 5-10 mg twice daily. General study points: Researchers report lesional scalp, most notably alopecia totalis/universalis, outstripped normal scalp in clonality. There were many expanded lesional clones persisting in scalp and blood during tofacitinib.

It was cDNA, reverse transcribed from extracted RNA, that served as the sequencing template. Produced via immunoSEQ multiplex PCR; TCRdb's table is partial and in-frame only. The sample yields fewer than 200,000 clones, roughly three fifths seen once. The receptor comes from a human donor with alopecia areata. V and J are TRBV15 and TRBJ2-7; D is possibly TRBD1 or TRBD2 (5 bases each). Material: CD8+ T cells sorted from blood, obtained at week 24, from a patient treated with tofacitinib. The CDR3, as DNA: TGTGCCTCTAGTGCTGGGACGGGCTCTACGAGGGGGCAGTACTTC. This translates into CASSAGTGSTRGQYF.